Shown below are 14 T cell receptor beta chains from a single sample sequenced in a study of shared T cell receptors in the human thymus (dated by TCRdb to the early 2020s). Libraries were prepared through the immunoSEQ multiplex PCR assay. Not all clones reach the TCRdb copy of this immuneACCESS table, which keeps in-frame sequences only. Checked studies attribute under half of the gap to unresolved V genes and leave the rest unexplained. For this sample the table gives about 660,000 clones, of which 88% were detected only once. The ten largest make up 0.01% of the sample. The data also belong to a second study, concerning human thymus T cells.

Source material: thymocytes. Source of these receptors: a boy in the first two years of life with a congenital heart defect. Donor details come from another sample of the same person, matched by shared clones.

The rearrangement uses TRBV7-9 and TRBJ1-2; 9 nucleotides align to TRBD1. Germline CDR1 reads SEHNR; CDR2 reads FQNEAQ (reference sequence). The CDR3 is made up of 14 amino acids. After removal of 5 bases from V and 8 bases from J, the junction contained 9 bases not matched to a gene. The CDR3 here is CASSPVTGGLGYTF. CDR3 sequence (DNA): TGTGCCAGCAGCCCAGTCACAGGGGGCCTAGGCTACACCTTC.

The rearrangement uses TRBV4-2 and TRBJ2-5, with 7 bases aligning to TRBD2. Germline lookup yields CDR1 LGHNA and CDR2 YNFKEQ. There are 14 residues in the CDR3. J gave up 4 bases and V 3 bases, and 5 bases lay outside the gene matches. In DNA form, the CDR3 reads TGTGCCAGCAGCCAGGGGGGGAGCGGAGAGACCCAGTACTTC. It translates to CASSQGGSGETQYF.

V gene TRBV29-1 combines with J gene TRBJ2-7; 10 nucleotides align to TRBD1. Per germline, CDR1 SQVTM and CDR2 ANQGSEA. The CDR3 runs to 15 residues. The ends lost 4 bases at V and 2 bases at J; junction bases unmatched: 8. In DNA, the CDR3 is TGCAGCGTTGGAATTCGAGGGACAGGGGCCTACGAGCAGTACTTC. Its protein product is CSVGIRGTGAYEQYF.

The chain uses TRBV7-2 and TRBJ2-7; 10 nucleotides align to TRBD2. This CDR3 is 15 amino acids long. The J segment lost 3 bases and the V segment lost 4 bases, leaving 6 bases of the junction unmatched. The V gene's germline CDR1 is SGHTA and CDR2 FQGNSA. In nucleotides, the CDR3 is TGTGCCAGCAGCTCTTCTAGCGGGGGCATCTACGAGCAGTACTTC. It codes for CASSSSSGGIYEQYF.

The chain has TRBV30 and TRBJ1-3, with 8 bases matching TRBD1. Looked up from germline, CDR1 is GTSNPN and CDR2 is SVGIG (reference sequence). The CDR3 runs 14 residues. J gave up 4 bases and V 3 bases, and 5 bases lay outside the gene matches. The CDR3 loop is CAWRGQENGNTIYF. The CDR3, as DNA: TGTGCCTGGAGGGGACAGGAAAACGGAAACACCATATATTTT.

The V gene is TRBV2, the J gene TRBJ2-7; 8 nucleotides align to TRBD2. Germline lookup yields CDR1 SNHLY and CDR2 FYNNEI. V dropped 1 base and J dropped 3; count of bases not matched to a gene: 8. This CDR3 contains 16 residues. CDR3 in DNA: TGTGCCAGCAGTGAAGAGGGTCTAGCGGGTTTCTACGAGCAGTACTTC. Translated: CASSEEGLAGFYEQYF.

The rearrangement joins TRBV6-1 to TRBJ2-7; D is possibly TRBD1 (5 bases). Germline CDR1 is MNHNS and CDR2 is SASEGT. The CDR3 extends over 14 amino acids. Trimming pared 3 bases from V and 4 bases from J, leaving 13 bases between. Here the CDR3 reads CASSDRTPGYEQYF. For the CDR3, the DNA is TGTGCCAGCAGTGACAGGACACCCGGTTACGAGCAGTACTTC.

This CDR3 reads CASSCQTDRDTEAFF. CDR3 DNA: TGTGCCAGCAGCTGCCAGACTGACAGGGACACTGAAGCTTTCTTT. The V gene is TRBV13, the J gene TRBJ1-1; TRBD1 aligns across 7 bases. The CDR3 covers 15 residues. The J segment lost 3 bases and the V segment lost 4 bases, leaving 8 bases of the junction unmatched. Germline V gene sequence: CDR1 PRHDT, CDR2 FYEKMQ (reference sequence).

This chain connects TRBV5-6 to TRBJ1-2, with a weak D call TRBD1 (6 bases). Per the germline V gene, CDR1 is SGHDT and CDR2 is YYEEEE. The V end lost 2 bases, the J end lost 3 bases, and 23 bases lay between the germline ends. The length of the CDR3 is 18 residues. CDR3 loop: CASSFFGGAPPNYYGYTF. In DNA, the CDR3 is TGTGCCAGCAGCTTTTTCGGGGGGGCCCCGCCCAATTACTATGGCTACACCTTC.

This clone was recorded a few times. CDR3 nucleotides: TGCGCCAGCAGCCAAGTTGGGTCTAGCGGCAACTACGAGCAGTACTTC. Protein product: CASSQVGSSGNYEQYF. This chain links TRBV4-3 with TRBJ2-7; the match to TRBD2 covers 7 bases. Per germline, CDR1 LGHNA and CDR2 YSLEER. The CDR3 loop spans 16 amino acids. The V and J ends lost 1 base and 3 bases, in that order; junction bases with no gene match: 9.

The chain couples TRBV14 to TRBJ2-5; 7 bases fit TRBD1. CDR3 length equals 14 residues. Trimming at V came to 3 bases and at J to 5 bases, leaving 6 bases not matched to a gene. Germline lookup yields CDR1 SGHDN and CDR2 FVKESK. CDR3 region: CASSHPTGTETQYF. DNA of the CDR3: TGTGCCAGCAGCCACCCGACAGGGACGGAGACCCAGTACTTC.

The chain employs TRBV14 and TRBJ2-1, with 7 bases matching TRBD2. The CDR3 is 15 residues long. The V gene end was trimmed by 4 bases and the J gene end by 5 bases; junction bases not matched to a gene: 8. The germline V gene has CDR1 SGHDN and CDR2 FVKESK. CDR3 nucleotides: TGTGCCAGCAGCCTAGGCGGGAGTGACGACAATGAGCAGTTCTTC. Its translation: CASSLGGSDDNEQFF. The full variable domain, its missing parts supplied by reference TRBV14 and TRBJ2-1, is EAGVTQFPSHSVIEKGQTVTLRCDPISGHDNLYWYRRVMGKEIKFLLHFVKESKQDESGMPNNRFLAERTGGTYSTLKVQPAELEDSGVYFCASSLGGSDDNEQFFGPGTRLTVL.

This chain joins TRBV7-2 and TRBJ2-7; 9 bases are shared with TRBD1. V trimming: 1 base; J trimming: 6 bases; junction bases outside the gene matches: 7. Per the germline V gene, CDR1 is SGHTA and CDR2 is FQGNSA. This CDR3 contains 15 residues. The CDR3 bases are TGTGCCAGCAGCTTAGATGAGGACAGGGGTCCCGAGCAGTACTTC. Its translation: CASSLDEDRGPEQYF. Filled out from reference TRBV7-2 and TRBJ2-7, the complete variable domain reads GAGVSQSPSNKVTEKGKDVELRCDPISGHTALYWYRQSLGQGLEFLIYFQGNSAPDKSGLPSDRFSAERTGGSVSTLTIQRTQQEDSAVYLCASSLDEDRGPEQYFGPGTRLTVT.

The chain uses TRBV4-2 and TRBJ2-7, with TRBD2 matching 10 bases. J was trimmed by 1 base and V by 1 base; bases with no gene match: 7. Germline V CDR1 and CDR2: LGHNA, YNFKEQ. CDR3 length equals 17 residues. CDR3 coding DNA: TGTGCCAGCAGCCAAGGAAGCGGGAGGGTGGGGTCCTACGAGCAGTACTTC. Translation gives CASSQGSGRVGSYEQYF.